A selection of T cell receptor beta chains follows, all from one sample in a study of cytomegalovirus exposure and HLA in healthy donors. Generated by immunoSEQ multiplex PCR, the TCRdb table keeps only in-frame clones and is missing some. The data hold about 330,000 clones, with 80% to 90% observed a single time. Sequenced material: PBMCs. The receptors stem from a woman aged 18 to 35 in good health and CMV-seronegative. CDR3s leave out the opening cysteine and the closing phenylalanine or tryptophan. Fields, in order: clone size, V gene, CDR3 protein. Not all rows give a size; the values are once, few, many and, for expanded clones, a class.

>once|TRBV28
ASNSDRGNTGELF
>-|TRBV29-1
SVEEGGGNEQF
>-|TRBV5-1
ASSLDRDTGGENYGYT
>once|TRBV5-4
ASSPRGAEAF
>-|TRBV4-2
ASHPGGTGNTIY
>-|TRBV15
ATSKDRERTGELF
>few|TRBV7-2
ASSRESEGAYGYT
>-|TRBV25-1
ASSLWGLGTGELF
>-|TRBV6-5
ASSRKRDRSYEQY
>-|TRBV27
ASSLSGLTDTQY
>-|TRBV5-1
ASSSSSTDTQY
>-|TRBV7-2
ASSLALVRGQPQH
>-|TRBV7-2
ASSATGGYT
>-|TRBV5-4
ASSWADRGHGYT
>-|TRBV4-1
ASSPIAGGGYEQY
>-|TRBV6-5
ASSYLTGGEKLF
>-|TRBV4-3
ASSPWGGAGTDTQY
>-|TRBV29-1
SAGTGESYNEQF
>-|TRBV9
ASSVGSTGANVLT
>-|TRBV29-1
SVEDLGGANTGELF
>-|TRBV27
ASSIAGPYNEQF
>-|TRBV27
ASSFRKDRGGTGELF
>-|TRBV29-1
SVNAGTSGSDEQF
>-|TRBV7-3
ASSLTVQRAGAEDTQY
>-|TRBV6-5
ASSYERQGGYGYT
>-|TRBV7-2
ASSFRGDGYT
>-|TRBV2
ASSDGTPNYEQY
>-|TRBV2
ASSEAARRTLDEQY
>-|TRBV6-5
ASSEPGQGSYGYT
>-|TRBV18
ASSPPGLAGSSTGELF